A selection of T cell receptor beta chains follows, all from one sample in a study of blood T cell repertoires in COVID-19. Here immunoSEQ multiplex PCR was the method, and the copy in TCRdb shows in-frame clones only, minus some. Of about 200,000 clones in the sample, about 90% were seen once. The sequencing sample was made of peripheral blood. The receptors stem from a man in his forties or fifties with active or convalescent COVID-19. Both conserved end residues are part of each CDR3. The D gene is left open where the match is weak. Part of the rows lack a size; the others show once, few, many or a class for expanded clones.

>.|TRBD2|TRBJ2-1|TRBV6-4
CASSERENNEQFF
TGTGCCAGCAGTGAGCGGGAGAACAATGAGCAGTTCTTC
>.|TRBD1|TRBJ1-5|TRBV6-4
CASSADRGSGQPQHF
TGTGCCAGCAGTGCTGACAGGGGGAGCGGTCAGCCCCAGCATTTT
>.|TRBD2|TRBJ2-2|TRBV7-3
CASSLGGSGAGELFF
TGTGCCAGCAGCTTAGGCGGGAGTGGCGCCGGGGAGCTGTTTTTT
>.|TRBD1|TRBJ1-5|TRBV2
CASRQGVMQPQHF
TGTGCCAGTCGCCAGGGGGTAATGCAGCCCCAGCATTTT
>.|TRBD1|TRBJ2-7|TRBV27
CASSWGQGWNEQYF
TGTGCCAGCAGTTGGGGACAGGGGTGGAACGAGCAGTACTTC
>.|.|TRBJ1-5|TRBV19
CASSILTGQPQHF
TGTGCCAGTAGTATTCTAACCGGGCAGCCCCAGCATTTT
>.|.|TRBJ2-7|TRBV27
CASSFLSSYEQYF
TGTGCCAGCAGTTTCCTGAGCTCCTACGAGCAGTACTTC
>.|.|TRBJ1-6|TRBV5-8
CASSLPEGPYNSPLHF
TGTGCCAGCAGCTTGCCTGAGGGCCCCTATAATTCACCCCTCCACTTT
>few|.|TRBJ1-2|TRBV9
CASSVDYGGYYGYTF
TGTGCCAGCAGCGTAGACTACGGAGGCTACTATGGCTACACCTTC
>.|.|TRBJ2-1|TRBV18
CASSPGQLTGNEQFF
TGTGCCAGCTCACCTGGACAGCTTACGGGCAATGAGCAGTTCTTC
>.|.|TRBJ1-1|TRBV7-9
CASSLVGGDTEAFF
TGTGCCAGCAGCTTAGTCGGGGGTGACACTGAAGCTTTCTTT
>few|.|TRBJ2-7|TRBV28
CASSSQDTPNEQYF
TGTGCCAGCAGTTCGCAAGACACTCCCAACGAGCAGTACTTC
>.|.|TRBJ2-2|TRBV27
CASGGGTGELFF
TGTGCCAGCGGCGGCGGCACCGGGGAGCTGTTTTTT
>.|.|TRBJ1-6|TRBV30
CALDPSSYNSPLHF
TGTGCCCTAGACCCCAGCTCCTATAATTCACCCCTCCACTTT
>.|.|TRBJ1-2|TRBV15
CATSRVSEVSNYGYTF
TGTGCCACCAGCAGAGTGAGTGAAGTCTCTAACTATGGCTACACCTTC
>once|TRBD1|TRBJ1-2|TRBV11-2
CASSNPYRGLNYGYTF
TGTGCCAGCAGCAACCCTTACAGGGGGCTCAACTATGGCTACACCTTC
>.|.|TRBJ1-1|TRBV9
CASSATTYTEAFF
TGTGCCAGCAGCGCAACTACTTACACTGAAGCTTTCTTT
>.|TRBD1|TRBJ1-2|TRBV25-1
CASSGFQGAVDYGYTF
TGTGCCAGCAGTGGTTTTCAGGGGGCGGTGGACTATGGCTACACCTTC
>.|TRBD1|TRBJ2-2|TRBV6-5
CASSYGTGSFTGELFF
TGTGCCAGCAGTTATGGGACAGGTTCGTTCACCGGGGAGCTGTTTTTT
>.|.|TRBJ2-1|TRBV4-1
CASSLTLLDYGTYNEQFF
TGCGCCAGCAGCCTAACGCTCCTAGATTACGGGACTTACAATGAGCAGTTCTTC
>few|.|TRBJ1-4|TRBV3-1/TRBV3-2
CASSRSPGATNEKLFF
TGTGCCAGCAGCCGCTCACCGGGTGCAACTAATGAAAAACTGTTTTTT
>few|.|TRBJ1-5|TRBV19
CASSIDSGEYQPQHF
TGTGCCAGTAGTATAGATTCGGGGGAGTATCAGCCCCAGCATTTT
>.|TRBD2|TRBJ2-3|TRBV5-8
CASSWGRGGLADTQYF
TGTGCCAGCAGCTGGGGCCGGGGGGGCCTTGCAGATACGCAGTATTTT
>.|TRBD1|TRBJ1-1|TRBV12-3/TRBV12-4
CASVSTGGTEAFF
TGTGCCAGCGTATCTACAGGGGGCACTGAAGCTTTCTTT